This T cell receptor beta chain came from a study of T-cell reconstitution after alpha-beta-depleted transplantation in children. Study-level results: For some patients, TCRbeta diversity was high at day 60 because of recipient T cells and thymic progenitors that survived. Counts and diversity of T cells one year after transplant came mostly from newly produced T cells. Two months or so post-transplant, alpha-beta T cells reportedly derived from several hundred expanded graft clones.

The library targeted TCRbeta and was prepared with unique molecular identifiers. TCRdb re-called the PCR reads with MiXCR, one entry per CDR3 protein. The sample has hundreds of thousands of distinct CDR3 sequences, roughly 17% seen once; the top ten hold just over 40%. Germline V CDR1 and CDR2: LGHNA, YSLEER. V gave up 1 base and J gave up 3 bases, with 6 bases separating them. The CDR3 consists of 14 residues. In this sample, this clonotype turned up many times. What it binds is not known. The TCR originated in a male patient under 10 years old who had a stem cell transplant for acute lymphoblastic leukemia, so the T cells may come from the graft donor. The specimen was PBMCs, mostly from graft donor cells, collected 360 days after TCRalphabeta/CD19-depleted stem cell transplant. The chain employs TRBV4-3 and TRBJ2-2; D gene unclear. The CDR3 spells CASSQVSYTGELFF. Written as DNA, the CDR3 is TGCGCCAGCAGCCAAGTCAGTTACACCGGGGAGCTGTTTTTT.